A selection of T cell receptor beta chains follows, all from one sample in a study of CD8+CD57+ T cells in acquired aplastic anemia. TCRdb re-analysed the reads in MiXCR, keeping a single row per CDR3 protein. The sample contains around 220,000 distinct CDR3 sequences, roughly 50% of which appear only once. The specimen was sorted CD4+, CD8+, or CD8+CD57+ T cells (not recorded which) from PBMCs. Every receptor here comes from a human donor with aplastic anemia. Both conserved end residues are part of each CDR3. Fields, in order: J gene, V gene, D gene, clone size, CDR3 DNA, CDR3 protein. The D gene is left open where the match is weak. Some rows have no size entry. The others give once, few or many, or a class for an expanded clone.

j_gene: TRBJ2-7; v_gene: TRBV6-5; d_gene: -; abundance: once; CDR3nt: TGTGCCAGCAGTTACTCGGGGGGGCAGTACGAGCAGTACTTC; CDR3aa: CASSYSGGQYEQYF
j_gene: TRBJ2-1; v_gene: TRBV7-9; d_gene: TRBD1; abundance: many; CDR3nt: TGTGCCAGCAGCTTAGATGGACAGGGACGCAATGAGCAGTTCTTC; CDR3aa: CASSLDGQGRNEQFF
j_gene: TRBJ1-5; v_gene: TRBV19; d_gene: -; abundance: many; CDR3nt: TGTGCCAGTAGTATAGATGAATCAATAGCAGGTCAGCCCCAGCATTTT; CDR3aa: CASSIDESIAGQPQHF
j_gene: TRBJ2-5; v_gene: TRBV12-3/TRBV12-4; d_gene: TRBD1; abundance: -; CDR3nt: TGTGCCAGCAGTTTGGGACAGGGGGCGGCCCAGCCCCAGTACTTC; CDR3aa: CASSLGQGAAQPQYF
j_gene: TRBJ1-3; v_gene: TRBV28; d_gene: -; abundance: few; CDR3nt: TGTGCCAGCAGCCCAGTCCAAGGGTCCGGAAACACCATATATTTT; CDR3aa: CASSPVQGSGNTIYF
j_gene: TRBJ2-1; v_gene: TRBV9; d_gene: TRBD2; abundance: few; CDR3nt: TGTGCCAGCAGCGTAGGCGGGGGGTACAATGAGCAGTTCTTC; CDR3aa: CASSVGGGYNEQFF
j_gene: TRBJ2-7; v_gene: TRBV9; d_gene: -; abundance: -; CDR3nt: TGTGCCAGCAGCGTAGCGTCGGGGACCGAGCAGTACTTC; CDR3aa: CASSVASGTEQYF
j_gene: TRBJ1-2; v_gene: TRBV20-1; d_gene: -; abundance: once; CDR3nt: TGCAGTGCTAGACTCGAAAGGGCTAACTATGGCTACACCTTC; CDR3aa: CSARLERANYGYTF
j_gene: TRBJ2-7; v_gene: TRBV7-2; d_gene: TRBD1; abundance: -; CDR3nt: TGTGCCAGCAGCCCAAGGGGTGGACAGGGCGAGCAGTACTTC; CDR3aa: CASSPRGGQGEQYF
j_gene: TRBJ2-1; v_gene: TRBV20-1; d_gene: -; abundance: -; CDR3nt: TGCAGTGCCAACCGTATTAGCTCCTACAATGAGCAGTTCTTC; CDR3aa: CSANRISSYNEQFF
j_gene: TRBJ2-7; v_gene: TRBV7-2; d_gene: -; abundance: once; CDR3nt: TGTGCCAGCAGCTTAGGGGCTAAGCTAACCTACGAGCAGTACTTC; CDR3aa: CASSLGAKLTYEQYF
j_gene: TRBJ1-1; v_gene: TRBV7-3; d_gene: -; abundance: many; CDR3nt: TGTGCCAGCACCACGAGGGGGGGGCAGGAGAACACTGAAGCTTTCTTT; CDR3aa: CASTTRGGQENTEAFF
j_gene: TRBJ2-3; v_gene: TRBV30; d_gene: -; abundance: -; CDR3nt: TGTGCCTGGAGTCGGGAGAGCACAGATACGCAGTATTTT; CDR3aa: CAWSRESTDTQYF
j_gene: TRBJ2-2; v_gene: TRBV2; d_gene: TRBD1; abundance: many; CDR3nt: TGTGCCAGCAGTTCCCAGGGGGCAAGCACCGGGGAGCTGTTTTTT; CDR3aa: CASSSQGASTGELFF
j_gene: TRBJ2-1; v_gene: TRBV5-1; d_gene: -; abundance: -; CDR3nt: TGCGCCAGCAGCTTGGTGGGTGAGGCCGGGGAGCAGTTCTTC; CDR3aa: CASSLVGEAGEQFF
j_gene: TRBJ2-3; v_gene: TRBV7-9; d_gene: TRBD1; abundance: many; CDR3nt: TGTGCCAGCAGGTCCAGGCTTGGACAGGGGAGCTCAGATACGCAGTATTTT; CDR3aa: CASRSRLGQGSSDTQYF
j_gene: TRBJ2-1; v_gene: TRBV7-7; d_gene: -; abundance: many; CDR3nt: TGTGCCAGCAGCTTAGGCCGGGGTCGGGACAATGAGCAGTTCTTC; CDR3aa: CASSLGRGRDNEQFF
j_gene: TRBJ2-1; v_gene: TRBV11-2; d_gene: -; abundance: many; CDR3nt: TGTGCCAGCAGCCTCCTTGGGCGGGGCAGTTCCTCCTACAATGAGCAGTTCTTC; CDR3aa: CASSLLGRGSSSYNEQFF
j_gene: TRBJ2-5; v_gene: TRBV7-9; d_gene: TRBD2; abundance: -; CDR3nt: TGTGCCAGCAGCTTAGTTTCTAGCGGGGGGGCAGAGACCCAGTACTTC; CDR3aa: CASSLVSSGGAETQYF
j_gene: TRBJ1-6; v_gene: TRBV2; d_gene: -; abundance: many; CDR3nt: TGTGCCAGCACAGGGACGGGGAATTCACCCCTCCACTTT; CDR3aa: CASTGTGNSPLHF
j_gene: TRBJ2-7; v_gene: TRBV7-9; d_gene: -; abundance: -; CDR3nt: TGTGCCAGCAGCTTAGTAGTTTACGAGCAGTACTTC; CDR3aa: CASSLVVYEQYF
j_gene: TRBJ1-2; v_gene: TRBV19; d_gene: -; abundance: many; CDR3nt: TGTGCCAGTAGTCAGTTGGGGGCCTACTATGGCTACACCTTC; CDR3aa: CASSQLGAYYGYTF
j_gene: TRBJ2-5; v_gene: TRBV7-4; d_gene: -; abundance: -; CDR3nt: TGTGCCAGCAGAACCGGGGCGAAAGAGACCCAGTACTTC; CDR3aa: CASRTGAKETQYF
j_gene: TRBJ1-6; v_gene: TRBV19; d_gene: -; abundance: many; CDR3nt: TGTGCCAGTAGTAGTCAGGGTACGGCTACCAATTCACCCCTCCACTTT; CDR3aa: CASSSQGTATNSPLHF
j_gene: TRBJ1-4; v_gene: TRBV7-9; d_gene: TRBD1; abundance: few; CDR3nt: TGTGCCAGCAGCGGGACAGGGTTCTACGAAAAACTGTTTTTT; CDR3aa: CASSGTGFYEKLFF
j_gene: TRBJ2-2; v_gene: TRBV12-3/TRBV12-4; d_gene: -; abundance: many; CDR3nt: TGTGCCAGCGTAGGGGCTCTGGCCGGGGAGCTGTTTTTT; CDR3aa: CASVGALAGELFF
j_gene: TRBJ1-6; v_gene: TRBV5-1; d_gene: TRBD1; abundance: many; CDR3nt: TGCGCCAGCAGCTTGGGGACAGGGGGCTCTAATTCACCCCTCCACTTT; CDR3aa: CASSLGTGGSNSPLHF
j_gene: TRBJ2-5; v_gene: TRBV28; d_gene: -; abundance: -; CDR3nt: TGTGACAGCAGTTTATCACGACAAGAGACCCAGTACTTC; CDR3aa: CDSSLSRQETQYF
j_gene: TRBJ2-7; v_gene: TRBV20-1; d_gene: TRBD2; abundance: -; CDR3nt: TGCAGTGCTAGGCAATCACCCGGGACTAGCGGCTACGAGCAGTACTTC; CDR3aa: CSARQSPGTSGYEQYF
j_gene: TRBJ1-2; v_gene: TRBV6-1; d_gene: -; abundance: -; CDR3nt: TGTGCCAGCAGTGAGGGGGGAGCGGGTGGGCCCTATGGCTACACCTTC; CDR3aa: CASSEGGAGGPYGYTF
j_gene: TRBJ2-7; v_gene: TRBV5-4; d_gene: TRBD1; abundance: many; CDR3nt: TGTGCCAGCAGCTACGGGACAGCCTCCCTCTACGAGCAGTACTTC; CDR3aa: CASSYGTASLYEQYF
j_gene: TRBJ1-2; v_gene: TRBV7-9; d_gene: -; abundance: -; CDR3nt: TGTGCCAGCAGCTTAATTCCAGGGAACTATGGCTACACCTTC; CDR3aa: CASSLIPGNYGYTF
j_gene: TRBJ2-5; v_gene: TRBV7-6; d_gene: -; abundance: -; CDR3nt: TGTGCCAGCAGCTTAGGGTCAACTAATCAGCCCCAGTACTTC; CDR3aa: CASSLGSTNQPQYF
j_gene: TRBJ2-1; v_gene: TRBV6-1; d_gene: TRBD2; abundance: -; CDR3nt: TGTGCCAGCAGTGGACTAGCGGGGGGCCACAATGAGCAGTTCTTC; CDR3aa: CASSGLAGGHNEQFF
j_gene: TRBJ2-1; v_gene: TRBV20-1; d_gene: TRBD2; abundance: -; CDR3nt: TGCAGTGCGCGGCTAGCGGGGCTGGATGAGCAGTTCTTC; CDR3aa: CSARLAGLDEQFF
j_gene: TRBJ1-1; v_gene: TRBV25-1; d_gene: -; abundance: -; CDR3nt: TGTGCCAGCAGTGTAACGGGGGGGAACACTGAAGCTTACTTT; CDR3aa: CASSVTGGNTEAYF
j_gene: TRBJ1-2; v_gene: TRBV6-6; d_gene: -; abundance: -; CDR3nt: TGTGCCAGCAGTTTCGACCCGGTGGGCCACACCTTC; CDR3aa: CASSFDPVGHTF
j_gene: TRBJ1-2; v_gene: TRBV9; d_gene: -; abundance: -; CDR3nt: TGTGCCAGCACCGGGGGACACGATGGCTACACCTTC; CDR3aa: CASTGGHDGYTF
j_gene: TRBJ2-2; v_gene: TRBV9; d_gene: -; abundance: -; CDR3nt: TGTGCCAGCAGCGTAGTAAAGGGACAGAACACCGGGGAGCTGTTTTTT; CDR3aa: CASSVVKGQNTGELFF
j_gene: TRBJ2-5; v_gene: TRBV12-3/TRBV12-4; d_gene: -; abundance: -; CDR3nt: TGTGCCAGCAGTTATGAGAGCGGGACACAAGAGACCCAGTACTTC; CDR3aa: CASSYESGTQETQYF
j_gene: TRBJ1-1; v_gene: TRBV3-1; d_gene: -; abundance: many; CDR3nt: TGTGCCAGCAGCCAAGCCCAGAACACTGAAGCTTTCTTT; CDR3aa: CASSQAQNTEAFF
j_gene: TRBJ2-2; v_gene: TRBV5-1; d_gene: -; abundance: many; CDR3nt: TGCGCCAGCAGCTTGCAGGGGGGGGACACCGGGGAGCTGTTTTTT; CDR3aa: CASSLQGGDTGELFF
j_gene: TRBJ2-3; v_gene: TRBV9; d_gene: -; abundance: -; CDR3nt: TGTGCCAGCAGCGTAATTCCTGTGAGCACAGATACGCAGTATTTT; CDR3aa: CASSVIPVSTDTQYF
j_gene: TRBJ1-6; v_gene: TRBV10-3; d_gene: -; abundance: -; CDR3nt: TGTGCCAGCACCTGGGGCCTCTCCAATTCACCCCTCCACTTT; CDR3aa: CASTWGLSNSPLHF
j_gene: TRBJ1-5; v_gene: TRBV20-1; d_gene: -; abundance: many; CDR3nt: TGCAGTGCTAGAGTCCCCGATCAGCCCCAGCATTTT; CDR3aa: CSARVPDQPQHF